This section outlines one T cell receptor beta chain sequence together with its context. Profiling relied on immunoSEQ multiplex PCR, and the TCRdb table lists in-frame clones only, not all of them. Of 100,000 to 150,000 clones listed, 75% to 90% are singletons. The record originates from a study of T cell responses to AZD1222 COVID-19 vaccine. This CDR3 is built from 14 residues. CDR1 and CDR2 (germline): SGHRS, YFSETQ. V was cut by 0 bases and J by 2 bases, with 7 bases left in between. The J gene is TRBJ2-3, the V gene TRBV5-1; no reliable D call. The material was peripheral blood, obtained on day 0 of MenACWY control vaccination. The clonotype comes from an adult in good health. CDR3 protein: CASSLVHLTDTQYF. Written as DNA, the CDR3 is TGCGCCAGCAGCTTGGTGCACCTCACAGATACGCAGTATTTT.